The present T cell receptor beta chain was sequenced within a study of monozygotic twins with inflammatory bowel disease. CDR3 length: 15 residues. Per the germline V gene, CDR1 is MNHEY and CDR2 is SVGAGI. Template switching appended UMIs that held a 6-nucleotide sample barcode. TCRdb re-called the 5' RACE reads and catalogs CDR3 proteins one per entry, DNA excluded. Its table lists 150,000 or so distinct CDR3 sequences. The chain is built from TRBV6-5 and TRBJ2-3; TCRdb reports TRBD1, a call that lacks DNA to check it against. What was sequenced was blood. The receptor comes from a human donor with ulcerative colitis or Crohn's disease, or a healthy co-twin of an affected twin (not recorded which). CDR3 amino acids: CASLHRAGGDNTQYF.